This T cell receptor (beta chain) was observed in a study of blood T cell repertoires in COVID-19. Study in general: In each case, the material was cDNA or gDNA derived from T cells, B-cell-depleted T cells, or PBMCs.

Seattle's enrolled individuals joined amid active infection and were then monitored longitudinally. Per the study methods: How many nucleated cells were present was estimated from reference gene primer amplification. Libraries were prepared by immunoSEQ multiplex PCR; TCRdb keeps only in-frame clonotypes and omits some of them. From that table come the V and J calls and clone size; the DNA was used to work out D and trimming. Here the sample spans under 200,000 clones, around four fifths being singletons. The receptor comes from a man aged 60 to 75 with COVID-19, enrolled during active disease. Sequenced sample: peripheral blood.

CDR3 loop: CASSEGTRQQETQYF. Here the CDR3 DNA reads TGTGCCAGCAGTGAAGGGACCCGACAGCAAGAGACCCAGTACTTC. This chain connects TRBV6-1 to TRBJ2-5; a weak D match, TRBD1 (5 bases). CDR1 and CDR2 (germline): MNHNS, SASEGT. V dropped 1 base and J dropped 2 bases, with 11 bases sitting between them. CDR3 length: 15 residues.